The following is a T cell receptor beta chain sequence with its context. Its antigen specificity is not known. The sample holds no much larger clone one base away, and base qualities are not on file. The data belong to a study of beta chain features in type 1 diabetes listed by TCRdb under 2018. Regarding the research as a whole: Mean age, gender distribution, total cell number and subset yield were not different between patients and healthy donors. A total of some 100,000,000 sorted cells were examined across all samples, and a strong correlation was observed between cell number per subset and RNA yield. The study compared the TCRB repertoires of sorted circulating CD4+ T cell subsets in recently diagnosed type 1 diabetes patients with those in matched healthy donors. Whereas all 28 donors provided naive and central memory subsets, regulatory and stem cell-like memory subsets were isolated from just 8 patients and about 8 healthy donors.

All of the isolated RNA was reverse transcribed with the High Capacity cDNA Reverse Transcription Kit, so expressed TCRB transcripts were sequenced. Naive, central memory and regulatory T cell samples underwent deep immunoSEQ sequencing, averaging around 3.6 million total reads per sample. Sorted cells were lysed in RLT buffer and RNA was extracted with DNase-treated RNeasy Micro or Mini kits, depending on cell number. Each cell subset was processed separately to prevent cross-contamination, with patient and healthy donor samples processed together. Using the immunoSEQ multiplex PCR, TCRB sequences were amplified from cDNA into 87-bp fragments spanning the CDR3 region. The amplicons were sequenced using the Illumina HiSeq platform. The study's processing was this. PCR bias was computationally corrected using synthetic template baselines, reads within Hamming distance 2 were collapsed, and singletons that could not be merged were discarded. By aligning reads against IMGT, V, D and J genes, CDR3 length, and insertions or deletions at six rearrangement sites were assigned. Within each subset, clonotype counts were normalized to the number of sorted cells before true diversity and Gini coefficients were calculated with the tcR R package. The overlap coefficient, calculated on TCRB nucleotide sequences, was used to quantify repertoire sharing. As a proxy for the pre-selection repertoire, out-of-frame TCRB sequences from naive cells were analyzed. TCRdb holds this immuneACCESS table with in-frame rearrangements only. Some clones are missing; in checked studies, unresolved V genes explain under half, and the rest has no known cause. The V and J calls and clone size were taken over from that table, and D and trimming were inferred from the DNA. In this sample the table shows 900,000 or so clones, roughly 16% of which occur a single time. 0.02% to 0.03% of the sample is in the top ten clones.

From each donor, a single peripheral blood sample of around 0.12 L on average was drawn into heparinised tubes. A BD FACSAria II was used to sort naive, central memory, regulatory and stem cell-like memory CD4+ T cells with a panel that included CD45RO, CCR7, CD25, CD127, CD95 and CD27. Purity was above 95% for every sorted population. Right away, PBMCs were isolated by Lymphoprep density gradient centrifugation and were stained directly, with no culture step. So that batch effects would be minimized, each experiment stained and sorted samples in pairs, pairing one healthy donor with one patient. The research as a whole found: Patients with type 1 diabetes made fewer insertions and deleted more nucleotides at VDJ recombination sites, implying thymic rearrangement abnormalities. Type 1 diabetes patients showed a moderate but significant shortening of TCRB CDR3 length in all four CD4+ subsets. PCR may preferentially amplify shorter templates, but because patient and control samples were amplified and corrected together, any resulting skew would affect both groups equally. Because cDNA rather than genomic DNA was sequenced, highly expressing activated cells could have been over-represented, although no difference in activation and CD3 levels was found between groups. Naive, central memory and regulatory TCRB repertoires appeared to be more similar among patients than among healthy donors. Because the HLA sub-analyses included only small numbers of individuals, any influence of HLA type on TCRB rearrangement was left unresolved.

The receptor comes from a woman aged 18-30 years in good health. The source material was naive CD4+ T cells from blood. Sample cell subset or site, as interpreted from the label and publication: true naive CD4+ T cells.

The sequenced DNA: TGTGCCAGCTCAGCGGACAGGGCAATCGTCGACGAGCAGTACTTC. The resulting protein is CASSADRAIVDEQYF. Recombination linked TRBV18 to TRBJ2-7, with 8 middle bases fitting TRBD1. From cysteine to phenylalanine, the CDR3 is 15 amino acids long. Here the CDR3 DNA is all that survives: 45 bases in frame from base 1. The junction shows trimming of 5 bases on V and 5 bases on J, and the gene matches do not reach 11 bases of it. CDR1 and CDR2 were assigned from the germline V gene as KGHSH and LQKENI.